This is a list of T cell receptor beta chains from one sample in a study of blood T cell repertoires in COVID-19. Libraries were prepared by immunoSEQ multiplex PCR; TCRdb keeps only in-frame clonotypes and omits some of them. Of approximately 54,000 clones detected, 81% appear once; the ten largest clones hold 5% to 6.5%. The sequenced sample consisted of peripheral blood. Receptor source: a woman aged 60-75 years with acute or convalescent COVID-19. Both conserved end residues are part of each CDR3. A D gene is named only where the DNA matches it firmly. Clone size is not always given. Where it is, it says once, few, many or a class for expanded clones.

abundance: once; d_gene: -; v_gene: TRBV6-5; j_gene: TRBJ1-2; CDR3aa: CASSYGVQRPGGYTF; CDR3nt: TGTGCCAGCAGTTACGGGGTACAGCGTCCGGGGGGCTACACCTTC
abundance: -; d_gene: -; v_gene: TRBV4-1; j_gene: TRBJ1-3; CDR3aa: CASSRQASSGNTIYF; CDR3nt: TGCGCCAGCAGCCGACAGGCCAGCTCTGGAAACACCATATATTTT
abundance: -; d_gene: -; v_gene: TRBV29-1; j_gene: TRBJ2-5; CDR3aa: CSVDNQETQYF; CDR3nt: TGCAGCGTTGATAACCAAGAGACCCAGTACTTC
abundance: -; d_gene: -; v_gene: TRBV5-8; j_gene: TRBJ1-5; CDR3aa: CASSGGYGPQPQHF; CDR3nt: TGTGCCAGCAGTGGCGGGTATGGACCGCAGCCCCAGCATTTT
abundance: few; d_gene: -; v_gene: TRBV16; j_gene: TRBJ2-7; CDR3aa: CASSQNSYEQYF; CDR3nt: TGTGCCAGCAGCCAAAACAGTTACGAGCAGTACTTC
abundance: -; d_gene: TRBD1; v_gene: TRBV12-3/TRBV12-4; j_gene: TRBJ2-7; CDR3aa: CASSLTDRGEQYF; CDR3nt: TGTGCCAGCAGTTTAACCGACAGGGGCGAGCAGTACTTC
abundance: -; d_gene: -; v_gene: TRBV9; j_gene: TRBJ2-6; CDR3aa: CASSFPSGANVLTF; CDR3nt: TGTGCCAGCAGCTTCCCTTCTGGGGCCAACGTCCTGACTTTC
abundance: -; d_gene: TRBD1; v_gene: TRBV28; j_gene: TRBJ2-7; CDR3aa: CASRQWPTGGYEQYF; CDR3nt: TGTGCCAGCAGACAATGGCCAACAGGGGGCTACGAGCAGTACTTC
abundance: few; d_gene: -; v_gene: TRBV11-2; j_gene: TRBJ1-6; CDR3aa: CASSLAGVGSPLHF; CDR3nt: TGTGCCAGCAGCTTGGCAGGGGTGGGATCACCCCTCCACTTT
abundance: once; d_gene: TRBD1; v_gene: TRBV10-1; j_gene: TRBJ1-5; CDR3aa: CASSESAGGAGSNQPQHF; CDR3nt: TGCGCCAGCAGTGAATCGGCAGGGGGCGCAGGTAGCAATCAGCCCCAGCATTTT
abundance: -; d_gene: -; v_gene: TRBV11-3; j_gene: TRBJ2-7; CDR3aa: CASSGWGVAGDREQYF; CDR3nt: TGTGCCAGCAGCGGATGGGGGGTGGCGGGGGACAGGGAGCAGTACTTC
abundance: -; d_gene: TRBD2; v_gene: TRBV7-9; j_gene: TRBJ2-3; CDR3aa: CASSSPGGSRDTQYF; CDR3nt: TGTGCCAGCAGCTCCCCCGGGGGGTCGAGAGATACGCAGTATTTT
abundance: -; d_gene: -; v_gene: TRBV5-1; j_gene: TRBJ2-7; CDR3aa: CASSSGPSYEQYF; CDR3nt: TGCGCCAGCAGCTCTGGGCCCTCCTACGAGCAGTACTTC
abundance: -; d_gene: -; v_gene: TRBV5-1; j_gene: TRBJ1-1; CDR3aa: CASSLADILNTEAFF; CDR3nt: TGCGCCAGCAGCTTGGCGGACATTTTGAACACTGAAGCTTTCTTT
abundance: few; d_gene: -; v_gene: TRBV5-4; j_gene: TRBJ1-2; CDR3aa: CASSLAQNYGYTF; CDR3nt: TGTGCCAGCAGCTTGGCACAGAACTATGGCTACACCTTC
abundance: -; d_gene: TRBD1; v_gene: TRBV5-4; j_gene: TRBJ1-3; CDR3aa: CASSTDRGTGNTIYF; CDR3nt: TGTGCCAGCAGCACCGACAGGGGAACTGGAAACACCATATATTTT
abundance: -; d_gene: TRBD1; v_gene: TRBV16; j_gene: TRBJ1-1; CDR3aa: CASSQGKGWTGSMNTEAFF; CDR3nt: TGTGCCAGCAGCCAGGGTAAGGGTTGGACAGGGTCTATGAACACTGAAGCTTTCTTT
abundance: once; d_gene: -; v_gene: TRBV2; j_gene: TRBJ2-1; CDR3aa: CASTGQHNEQFF; CDR3nt: TGTGCCAGCACTGGACAGCACAATGAGCAGTTCTTC
abundance: few; d_gene: TRBD1; v_gene: TRBV2; j_gene: TRBJ1-5; CDR3aa: CASSAQGGSNQPQHF; CDR3nt: TGTGCCAGCAGTGCACAGGGGGGAAGCAATCAGCCCCAGCATTTT
abundance: -; d_gene: TRBD1; v_gene: TRBV15; j_gene: TRBJ1-2; CDR3aa: CATSRDQGQSNGYTF; CDR3nt: TGTGCCACCAGCAGAGATCAGGGACAGTCTAATGGCTACACCTTC
abundance: few; d_gene: TRBD2; v_gene: TRBV7-3; j_gene: TRBJ2-3; CDR3aa: CASSLSGGLTDTQYF; CDR3nt: TGTGCCAGCAGCTTAAGCGGGGGGCTCACAGATACGCAGTATTTT
abundance: -; d_gene: TRBD1; v_gene: TRBV5-1; j_gene: TRBJ1-2; CDR3aa: CASSFGQVYGYTF; CDR3nt: TGCGCCAGCAGCTTCGGACAGGTTTATGGCTACACCTTC
abundance: -; d_gene: -; v_gene: TRBV3-1/TRBV3-2; j_gene: TRBJ2-5; CDR3aa: CASSQGRGLTETQYF; CDR3nt: TGTGCCAGCAGCCAAGGGCGGGGGCTGACGGAGACCCAGTACTTC
abundance: few; d_gene: -; v_gene: TRBV27; j_gene: TRBJ2-1; CDR3aa: CASSPTGPPSYNEQFF; CDR3nt: TGTGCCAGCAGTCCCACAGGGCCCCCCTCCTACAATGAGCAGTTCTTC
abundance: few; d_gene: TRBD1; v_gene: TRBV6-5; j_gene: TRBJ1-4; CDR3aa: CASSYSPQGANEKLFF; CDR3nt: TGTGCCAGCAGTTATTCCCCACAGGGGGCTAATGAAAAACTGTTTTTT
abundance: -; d_gene: -; v_gene: TRBV4-1; j_gene: TRBJ1-2; CDR3aa: CASSQDRGGLSSNSGYTF; CDR3nt: TGCGCCAGCAGCCAAGATAGGGGGGGCCTCTCTTCAAATTCGGGCTACACCTTC
abundance: -; d_gene: TRBD1; v_gene: TRBV19; j_gene: TRBJ1-4; CDR3aa: CASMGLGQGNEKLFF; CDR3nt: TGTGCCAGTATGGGCCTTGGACAGGGGAATGAAAAACTGTTTTTT
abundance: -; d_gene: -; v_gene: TRBV6-5; j_gene: TRBJ2-7; CDR3aa: CATLGPAGPYEQYF; CDR3nt: TGTGCCACCTTGGGCCCGGCAGGGCCCTACGAGCAGTACTTC
abundance: -; d_gene: -; v_gene: TRBV29-1; j_gene: TRBJ2-3; CDR3aa: CSVPGTPTDTQYF; CDR3nt: TGCAGCGTCCCCGGGACACCCACAGATACGCAGTATTTT
abundance: -; d_gene: TRBD2; v_gene: TRBV7-3; j_gene: TRBJ2-5; CDR3aa: CASSRGTSDEEAQYF; CDR3nt: TGTGCCAGCAGCCGCGGGACTAGCGACGAAGAGGCCCAGTACTTC
abundance: -; d_gene: -; v_gene: TRBV5-6; j_gene: TRBJ2-2; CDR3aa: CASSLGHGELFF; CDR3nt: TGTGCCAGCAGCTTGGGGCACGGGGAGCTGTTTTTT
abundance: -; d_gene: -; v_gene: TRBV30; j_gene: TRBJ1-5; CDR3aa: CAWERGFNQPQHF; CDR3nt: TGTGCCTGGGAAAGGGGCTTTAATCAGCCCCAGCATTTT
abundance: -; d_gene: -; v_gene: TRBV2; j_gene: TRBJ2-7; CDR3aa: CASNPEGLDEQYF; CDR3nt: TGTGCCAGCAACCCGGAGGGGTTGGACGAGCAGTACTTC
abundance: -; d_gene: TRBD1; v_gene: TRBV6-5; j_gene: TRBJ1-1; CDR3aa: CASSPTGARNTEAFF; CDR3nt: TGTGCCAGCAGTCCTACAGGGGCCAGGAACACTGAAGCTTTCTTT
abundance: few; d_gene: -; v_gene: TRBV18; j_gene: TRBJ2-7; CDR3aa: CASSPPGTLSYEQYF; CDR3nt: TGTGCCAGCTCACCCCCCGGGACACTCTCCTACGAGCAGTACTTC
abundance: -; d_gene: TRBD1; v_gene: TRBV6-1; j_gene: TRBJ1-6; CDR3aa: CASSEEGAGRVSPLHF; CDR3nt: TGTGCCAGCAGTGAAGAGGGGGCAGGGAGAGTTTCACCCCTCCACTTT
abundance: -; d_gene: -; v_gene: TRBV14; j_gene: TRBJ1-5; CDR3aa: CASSQEILSNQPQHF; CDR3nt: TGTGCCAGCAGCCAAGAAATCCTCAGCAATCAGCCCCAGCATTTT
abundance: -; d_gene: -; v_gene: TRBV7-9; j_gene: TRBJ2-6; CDR3aa: CASSQANVLTF; CDR3nt: TGTGCCAGCAGCCAGGCCAACGTCCTGACTTTC
abundance: -; d_gene: TRBD2; v_gene: TRBV5-6; j_gene: TRBJ2-3; CDR3aa: CASSTLAGGADTQYF; CDR3nt: TGTGCCAGCAGCACACTAGCGGGAGGGGCAGATACGCAGTATTTT
abundance: -; d_gene: -; v_gene: TRBV6-5; j_gene: TRBJ2-5; CDR3aa: CASKVQQETQYF; CDR3nt: TGTGCCAGCAAGGTACAGCAAGAGACCCAGTACTTC
abundance: once; d_gene: TRBD1; v_gene: TRBV5-1; j_gene: TRBJ2-7; CDR3aa: CASSLGQGVDEQYF; CDR3nt: TGCGCCAGCAGCCTCGGACAGGGAGTCGACGAGCAGTACTTC
abundance: -; d_gene: -; v_gene: TRBV6-6; j_gene: TRBJ2-5; CDR3aa: CASSPQETQYF; CDR3nt: TGTGCCAGCAGTCCTCAAGAGACCCAGTACTTC
abundance: -; d_gene: TRBD2; v_gene: TRBV27; j_gene: TRBJ2-5; CDR3aa: CASRPAGGETQYF; CDR3nt: TGTGCCAGCAGGCCAGCGGGGGGAGAGACCCAGTACTTC
abundance: -; d_gene: TRBD1; v_gene: TRBV12-3/TRBV12-4; j_gene: TRBJ2-4; CDR3aa: CASSPQQGNIQYF; CDR3nt: TGTGCCAGCAGCCCTCAACAGGGGAACATTCAGTACTTC
abundance: -; d_gene: -; v_gene: TRBV27; j_gene: TRBJ2-3; CDR3aa: CASRGLFSTDTQYF; CDR3nt: TGTGCCAGCAGGGGACTGTTTAGCACAGATACGCAGTATTTT
abundance: few; d_gene: -; v_gene: TRBV5-1; j_gene: TRBJ1-5; CDR3aa: CASSPLGDTQPQHF; CDR3nt: TGCGCCAGCAGCCCCCTCGGGGATACACAGCCCCAGCATTTT
abundance: -; d_gene: -; v_gene: TRBV7-2; j_gene: TRBJ1-1; CDR3aa: CASSQWERTEAFF; CDR3nt: TGTGCCAGCAGCCAATGGGAGAGGACTGAAGCTTTCTTT
abundance: once; d_gene: TRBD2; v_gene: TRBV5-1; j_gene: TRBJ2-7; CDR3aa: CASSEGTSGTYEQYF; CDR3nt: TGCGCCAGCAGCGAAGGGACTAGCGGAACCTACGAGCAGTACTTC
abundance: -; d_gene: TRBD2; v_gene: TRBV3-1/TRBV3-2; j_gene: TRBJ2-5; CDR3aa: CASSLRRGGETQYF; CDR3nt: TGTGCCAGCAGCCTTAGGCGGGGGGGGGAGACCCAGTACTTC
abundance: once; d_gene: TRBD1; v_gene: TRBV5-5; j_gene: TRBJ1-1; CDR3aa: CASSGLSGGTEAFF; CDR3nt: TGTGCCAGCAGTGGATTGTCAGGGGGAACTGAAGCTTTCTTT
abundance: once; d_gene: TRBD2; v_gene: TRBV6-4; j_gene: TRBJ2-2; CDR3aa: CASKAGVNTGELFF; CDR3nt: TGTGCCAGCAAAGCGGGGGTGAACACCGGGGAGCTGTTTTTT
abundance: few; d_gene: TRBD1; v_gene: TRBV3-1/TRBV3-2; j_gene: TRBJ1-6; CDR3aa: CASSQRTGSKSPLHF; CDR3nt: TGTGCCAGCAGCCAACGGACAGGGTCCAAGTCACCCCTCCACTTT
abundance: -; d_gene: TRBD1; v_gene: TRBV5-1; j_gene: TRBJ2-2; CDR3aa: CASNRDRGTTNTGELFF; CDR3nt: TGCGCCAGCAACAGGGACAGGGGCACCACGAACACCGGGGAGCTGTTTTTT
abundance: -; d_gene: TRBD1; v_gene: TRBV29-1; j_gene: TRBJ2-2; CDR3aa: CSAGTGGFAGELFF; CDR3nt: TGCAGCGCCGGGACAGGGGGTTTCGCCGGGGAGCTGTTTTTT
abundance: -; d_gene: TRBD2; v_gene: TRBV5-1; j_gene: TRBJ2-3; CDR3aa: CASSLETSGKTDTQYF; CDR3nt: TGCGCCAGCAGCTTAGAGACTAGCGGGAAAACAGATACGCAGTATTTT
abundance: -; d_gene: TRBD1; v_gene: TRBV19; j_gene: TRBJ1-1; CDR3aa: CASSTVQTGSGEAFF; CDR3nt: TGTGCCAGTAGTACGGTTCAGACAGGGTCCGGTGAAGCTTTCTTT
abundance: -; d_gene: TRBD1; v_gene: TRBV18; j_gene: TRBJ2-7; CDR3aa: CASSPTTGGREQYF; CDR3nt: TGTGCCAGCTCTCCGACAACAGGGGGACGTGAGCAGTACTTC
abundance: -; d_gene: -; v_gene: TRBV24-1; j_gene: TRBJ1-2; CDR3aa: CATSDGDIYGYTF; CDR3nt: TGTGCCACCAGTGACGGGGACATCTATGGCTACACCTTC
abundance: -; d_gene: -; v_gene: TRBV6-5; j_gene: TRBJ1-2; CDR3aa: CASSSTWTVGYTF; CDR3nt: TGTGCCAGCAGTTCGACTTGGACAGTTGGCTACACCTTC
abundance: -; d_gene: TRBD1; v_gene: TRBV15; j_gene: TRBJ1-5; CDR3aa: CATSRDRVEQPQHF; CDR3nt: TGTGCCACCAGCAGGGACAGGGTAGAACAGCCCCAGCATTTT